One T cell receptor (beta chain) is described in this entry. The antigen remains unidentified. The data were taken from a study of T cell responses to AZD1222 COVID-19 vaccine. Study-wide findings and caveats: Compared with day 0, the breadth and depth of the Spike-specific TCR repertoire rose significantly after two doses of AZD1222. Donor demographics were predominantly white British with a female majority; clonal diversity may be underestimated. The study found vaccine-associated CD4 TCRs spanning spike, dominant at 160-218 and 743-854.

The assay was immunoSEQ multiplex PCR, and TCRdb's table has in-frame clones only and misses some. The sample shows roughly 130,000 clones, approximately 85% of them seen only once. Germline lookup yields CDR1 SQVTM and CDR2 ANQGSEA. Trimming shortened V by 7 bases and J by 4 bases, and 10 bases separated the two germline ends. The CDR3 is made up of 11 amino acids. The origin of this receptor is an adult in good health. The sample consisted of peripheral blood, taken on day 0 of AZD1222 vaccination. The chain uses TRBV29-1 and TRBJ1-2; D perhaps matches TRBD1 (5 bases). The CDR3 loop is CSAGGAYGYTF. In DNA, the CDR3 is TGCAGCGCTGGAGGGGCCTATGGCTACACCTTC.